One sample yielded the 20 T cell receptor beta chains listed below, sequenced in a study of T-cell reconstitution after alpha-beta-depleted transplantation in children. The authors prepared the TCRbeta library with unique molecular identifiers. TCRdb independently ran MiXCR on the PCR reads; one entry per CDR3 protein. The sample yields about 58,000 distinct CDR3 sequences, 40% to 55% seen once. The input for sequencing was PBMCs, mostly from graft donor cells, taken 360 days after TCRalphabeta/CD19-depleted stem cell transplant. Every receptor here comes from a male patient between 5 and 17 years old who had a stem cell transplant for acute lymphoblastic leukemia, so the T cells may come from the graft donor.

There are a few counts of this clonotype. This sequence joins TRBV24-1 and TRBJ2-3; 7 bases agree with TRBD2. The junction had 3 bases not matched to a gene; V was cut back by 5 bases and J by 2 bases. This CDR3 has 14 amino acids. Germline V CDR1 and CDR2: KGHDR, SFDVKD. CDR3 sequence reads: CATSAAGVTDTQYF. DNA for the CDR3: TGTGCCACCAGTGCGGCGGGGGTCACAGATACGCAGTATTTT.

The V call is TRBV29-1, the J call TRBJ2-3; D might be TRBD2 (6 bases). Germline V CDR1 and CDR2: SQVTM, ANQGSEA. Trimming shortened V by 4 bases and J by 6 bases, and 11 bases separated the two germline ends. This CDR3 has 12 amino acids. CDR3 nucleotide sequence: TGCAGCGTTGGGGAGGCTAAGGATACGCAGTATTTT. This translates into CSVGEAKDTQYF.

DNA of the CDR3: TGTGCCAGCACCCGAATTGGGAACACTGAAGCTTTCTTT. It yields the protein CASTRIGNTEAFF. This rearrangement joins TRBV7-8 to TRBJ1-1; D call uncertain. Trimming took off 7 bases at V and 1 base at J, with 10 bases between the two ends. The CDR3 is 13 residues long. Germline V gene data show CDR1 as SGHVS and CDR2 as FQNEAQ. The entire variable domain, with the rest obtained from reference TRBV7-8 and TRBJ1-1, is as follows: GAGVSQSPRYKVAKRGQDVALRCDPISGHVSLFWYQQALGQGPEFLTYFQNEAQLDKSGLPSDRFFAERPEGSVSTLKIQRTQQEDSAVYLCASTRIGNTEAFFGQGTRLTVV.

Regarding this clonotype: The junction shows a germline mismatch at one end, possibly a read error. The chain carries TRBV7-7 and TRBJ2-1, with D perhaps matching TRBD1 or TRBD2 (5 bases each). The CDR3 runs to 16 residues. Germline loops: CDR1 SSHAT, CDR2 FNYEAQ (reference sequence). The CDR3 region is CASSPRGRIRLNEQFF. DNA of the CDR3: TGTGCTAGCAGCCCACGGGGACGGATTCGCCTCAATGAGCAGTTCTTC. Full variable domain (rest looked up from reference TRBV7-7 and TRBJ2-1): GAGVSQSPRYKVTKRGQDVTLRCDPISSHATLYWYQQALGQGPEFLTYFNYEAQPDKSGLPSDRFSAERPEGSISTLTIQRTEQRDSAMYRCASSPRGRIRLNEQFFGPGTRLTVL.

J is TRBJ2-1 and V is TRBV12-3 or TRBV12-4; TRBD2 agrees at 7 bases. The CDR3 loop spans 14 amino acids. V was pared by 2 bases and J by 7 bases, with 5 bases of the junction left unmatched. CDR3 in amino acids: CASSLRRGRNEQFF. The CDR3 DNA reads as TGTGCCAGCAGTTTAAGGCGGGGGAGGAATGAGCAGTTCTTC.

This chain uses TRBV7-8 with TRBJ1-1; D call uncertain. Trimming stripped 2 bases from V and 5 bases from J, with 6 bases between. From germline, CDR1 is SGHVS and CDR2 FQNEAQ. The CDR3 contains 12 residues. In DNA form, the CDR3 reads TGTGCCAGCAGCTTATGGGCTACTGAAGCTTTCTTT. Its translation is CASSLWATEAFF. The full variable domain, rest sourced from reference TRBV7-8 and TRBJ1-1, is GAGVSQSPRYKVAKRGQDVALRCDPISGHVSLFWYQQALGQGPEFLTYFQNEAQLDKSGLPSDRFFAERPEGSVSTLKIQRTQQEDSAVYLCASSLWATEAFFGQGTRLTVV.

There are a few counts of this clonotype. The V and J genes are TRBV12-3 or TRBV12-4 and TRBJ2-3; 7 bases are a match to TRBD2. V shed 6 bases and J 2 bases; nucleotides not matched to a gene: 5. This CDR3 is built from 14 residues. CDR3 bases: TGTGCCAGCAGCTCCTGGGACTACACAGATACGCAGTATTTT. Residues: CASSSWDYTDTQYF.

The chain recombines TRBV7-9 with TRBJ2-7; 9 bases are a match to TRBD1. Looked up from germline, CDR1 is SEHNR and CDR2 is FQNEAQ (reference sequence). The CDR3 loop spans 13 amino acids. The ends lost 7 bases at V and 4 bases at J; junction bases unmatched: 5. CDR3 in amino acids: CASKAGQGYEQYF. Written as DNA, the CDR3 is TGTGCCAGCAAGGCGGGACAGGGTTACGAGCAGTACTTC.

The V gene is TRBV12-3 or TRBV12-4, the J gene TRBJ1-2; a possible D gene is TRBD1 (5 bases). V was shortened by 5 bases and J by 5 bases, with 9 bases between the two germline ends. The CDR3 runs to 12 residues. The CDR3 here is CASSGGGYGYTF. CDR3 DNA: TGTGCCAGCAGTGGGGGAGGGTATGGCTACACCTTC.

The chain combines TRBV4-2 with TRBJ1-1, with D perhaps TRBD1 (5 bases). The V end was cut by 4 bases, the J end by 0 bases, with 9 bases between. Germline CDR1 reads LGHNA; CDR2 reads YNFKEQ. This CDR3 has 14 amino acids. CDR3 protein: CASSPQGMNTEAFF. The CDR3 bases are TGTGCCAGCAGCCCTCAGGGCATGAACACTGAAGCTTTCTTT.

This clonotype was observed a few times. V usage is TRBV12-3 or TRBV12-4 and J usage is TRBJ2-2; no definite D call. The CDR3 consists of 13 residues. Trimming cost V 2 bases and J 4 bases, with 5 bases left between them. This chain's CDR3 is CASSLTGTGELFF. Here the CDR3 DNA reads TGTGCCAGCAGTTTAACGGGCACCGGGGAGCTGTTTTTT.

This clonotype was observed a handful of times. This chain joins TRBV7-2 and TRBJ2-7; D is uncertain. V was pared by 5 bases and J by 5 bases, with 7 bases between. The CDR3 totals 11 residues. The germline gives CDR1 SGHTA, CDR2 FQGNSA. CDR3 in amino acids: CASSNRDEQYF. As DNA, the CDR3 is TGTGCCAGCAGCAACCGGGACGAGCAGTACTTC.

The J gene is TRBJ2-7, the V gene TRBV20-1, with D possibly being TRBD1 (6 bases). Germline V gene sequence: CDR1 DFQATT, CDR2 SNEGSKA (reference sequence). The germline V and J ends were trimmed by 6 bases and 5 bases, with 17 bases remaining between them. CDR3 length: 13 residues. Written as DNA, the CDR3 is TGCAGTGCCCAGGGGCAGGGGTACCACGAGCAGTACTTC. Encoded protein: CSAQGQGYHEQYF.

This clonotype was counted a few times. The rearrangement links TRBV29-1 to TRBJ2-7, with D maybe TRBD2 (5 bases). CDR1 and CDR2 (germline): SQVTM, ANQGSEA. The CDR3 has 13 amino acids. V was shortened by 4 bases and J by 4 bases, with 14 bases between the two germline ends. CDR3 bases: TGCAGCGTTGGTACGGGGATTCAGTACGAGCAGTACTTC. It is translated as CSVGTGIQYEQYF.

This clonotype was observed a few times. The chain has TRBV7-3 and TRBJ2-4; D may be TRBD1 or TRBD2 (6 bases each). Trimming stripped 0 bases from V and 8 bases from J, with 14 bases between. CDR3 length: 15 residues. Germline CDR1 SGHTA, CDR2 FQGTGA. CDR3 in DNA: TGTGCCAGCAGCTTAACTGGGGGCGGGGTGGACATTCAGTACTTC. Translated, it gives CASSLTGGGVDIQYF.

The gene calls are TRBV20-1 and TRBJ1-1; weak D call: TRBD1 (5 bases). V lost 0 bases and J 4 bases, leaving 18 bases between the germline ends. Germline V CDR1 and CDR2: DFQATT, SNEGSKA (reference sequence). The CDR3 is 16 residues long. CDR3 sequence (DNA): TGCAGTGCTAGAGATTACTTGACAGCCGGACGCACTGAAGCTTTCTTT. Residues: CSARDYLTAGRTEAFF.

This clonotype has just a few counts. The V gene is TRBV10-3, the J gene TRBJ2-7; perhaps D is TRBD1 or TRBD2 (5 bases each). Germline-derived CDR1 and CDR2 are ENHRY and SYGVKD. This CDR3 region has 14 residues. The V end was cut by 6 bases, the J end by 3 bases, with 15 bases between. The CDR3 here is CAIRPRDGDYEQYF. CDR3 coding DNA: TGTGCCATCAGACCTAGGGACGGCGACTACGAGCAGTACTTC.

This clonotype was counted a few times. The CDR3 spells CASSGDPTYEQYF. As DNA, the CDR3 is TGTGCCAGCAGTGGGGACCCCACTTACGAGCAGTACTTC. The chain couples TRBV28 to TRBJ2-7; the D gene could be TRBD1 or TRBD2 (5 bases each). The CDR3 contains 13 residues. Trimming removed 5 bases from V and 4 bases from J, with 12 bases in between. Germline assignment: CDR1 MDHEN and CDR2 SYDVKM.

This clonotype showed up just a few times. V usage is TRBV27 and J usage is TRBJ2-3; D is perhaps TRBD1 (5 bases). The V gene lost 3 bases and the J gene lost 4 bases, with 8 bases spanning the gap. From germline, CDR1 is MNHEY and CDR2 SMNVEV (reference sequence). This CDR3 has 13 residues. The CDR3 region is CASSFWGPDTQYF. The CDR3 region has the DNA TGTGCCAGCAGTTTTTGGGGCCCAGATACGCAGTATTTT.

The chain carries TRBV12-3 or TRBV12-4 and TRBJ2-6, with no clear D. Trimming pared 3 bases from V and 2 bases from J, leaving 2 bases between. The CDR3 totals 13 residues. The CDR3 region has the DNA TGTGCCAGCAGTTTTGCTGGGGCCAACGTCCTGACTTTC. Encoded protein: CASSFAGANVLTF.